The T cell receptor (beta chain) described here comes from a study of blood T cell repertoires in COVID-19 (dated by TCRdb to about 2020). As for the study more broadly: Samples covering the acute and convalescent phases of COVID-19 were provided by collaborators in the United States, Italy and Spain. Deeply sampled blood TCRbeta repertoires from subjects exposed to, actively infected with, or recovered from COVID-19 were included in the dataset. Where HLA class I and class II types were available, the types were taken from metadata supplied by the sample provider, not from assay-based typing. The sample metadata nearly always contained a de-identified subject ID, COVID-19 status, age in years and sex. The repertoires were released in a freely available public database meant as a resource for research on the immune response to SARS-CoV-2. The material from the prospective study consisted of cDNA or gDNA derived from T cells, B-cell-depleted T cells, or PBMCs. Samples came from the ongoing ImmuneRACE study (first 160 participants) plus 1,254 subjects from 6 global collaborators.

TCRbeta CDR3 regions were amplified from genomic DNA by means of the immunoSEQ Assay, a bias-controlled multiplex PCR. Regarding the original processing steps: The number of nucleated cells in each sample was estimated by amplification of reference gene primers within the assay. To quantify the absolute abundance of each unique TCRbeta CDR3 rearrangement, sequence reads were collapsed and filtered. For each sample, productive Simpson clonality was calculated as the square root of Simpson's diversity index over productive rearrangements. In its TCRdb copy, this immuneACCESS table keeps in-frame sequences only and misses some clones. Where compared with another copy, unresolved V genes explain less than half of these, and the others have no known cause. The DNA gave D and trimming, while V, J and clone size come from that table. The sample records about 300,000 clones, 70% to 90% of which are singletons. The top ten clonotypes cover 5.5% to 6% of the sample.

The CDR3 sequence holds 14 residues, the cysteine and phenylalanine included. The DNA shown is the 42-base CDR3, in frame from base 1. The germline V gene (reference sequence) specifies LNHNV as CDR1 and YYDKDF as CDR2. Trimming takes 5 bases off V and 7 bases off J; junction bases not matched to a gene: 8. Study-wide conclusions, independent of this receptor: The quantity of clinical and demographic metadata differed by source and by participant and was supplied without curation.

In the prospective study, participants were 18 to 89 years old, resided in about two dozen geographic areas of the United States, and were enrolled through a virtual design. In the prospective study, participants were assigned to cohorts based on the clinical history participants reported in a screening survey and a study questionnaire. For ImmuneRACE Cohort 3, a participant was defined as recovered based on two consecutive negative NP/OP PCR tests, clearance by a healthcare professional, or resolution of symptoms. In the prospective study, whole blood, serum and a nasopharyngeal or oropharyngeal swab were collected from each participant by mobile phlebotomists. Prospective study participants could optionally give additional blood draws and questionnaires over an approximately two-month period. Before DNA extraction, prospective study blood samples were shipped either frozen or at room temperature.

Points on this clone: Its recognized antigen is unknown. Per-base qualities were not stored, and no clone one base away is much larger.

Recombination joined TRBV15 with TRBJ2-1; TRBD1 lines up with 7 middle nucleotides. Sequenced: PBMCs or T cells enriched from blood (not recorded which). The receptor's source is a woman in her 30s who had recovered from COVID-19. The DNA sequence follows: TGTGCCACCAGCTTCCAGGGACAGCCTAATGAGCAGTTCTTC. Translated, this gives CATSFQGQPNEQFF.